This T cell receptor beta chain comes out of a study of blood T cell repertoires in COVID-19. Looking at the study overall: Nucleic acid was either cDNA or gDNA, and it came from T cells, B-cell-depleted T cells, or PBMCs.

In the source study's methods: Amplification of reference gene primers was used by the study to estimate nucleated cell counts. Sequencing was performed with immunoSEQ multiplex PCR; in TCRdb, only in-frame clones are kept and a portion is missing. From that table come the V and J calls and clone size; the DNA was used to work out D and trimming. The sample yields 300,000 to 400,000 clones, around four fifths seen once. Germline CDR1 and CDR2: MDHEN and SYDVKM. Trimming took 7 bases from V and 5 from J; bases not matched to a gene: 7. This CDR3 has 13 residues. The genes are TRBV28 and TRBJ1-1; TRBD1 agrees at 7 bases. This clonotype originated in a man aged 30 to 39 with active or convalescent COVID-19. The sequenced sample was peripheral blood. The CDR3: CASILRGVTEAFF. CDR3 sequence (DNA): TGTGCCAGCATTCTCAGGGGGGTAACTGAAGCTTTCTTT.